The clone carrying this T cell receptor (beta chain) has just one count. V dropped 4 bases and J dropped 6; count of bases not matched to a gene: 9. The germline CDR1 and CDR2 sequences are LGHNA and YNFKEQ. The CDR3 is made up of 16 amino acids. This entry belongs to a study of technical replicates of blood from several donors. Only in-frame clones appear in the TCRdb table, and some are missing; sequencing was by immunoSEQ multiplex PCR. Here the sample spans around 83,000 clones, about 90% being singletons. This clonotype originated in a human donor in good health. Some clones in this sample may be carry-over from other donors' samples. Sequencing was performed on T cells isolated from PBMCs. The chain combines TRBV4-2 with TRBJ1-3; 10 bases line up with TRBD1. CDR3 loop: CASSREDRGEENTIYF. The CDR3 DNA is TGTGCCAGCAGCCGAGAGGACAGGGGGGAGGAAAACACCATATATTTT.